This TCR beta chain appears in the sequencing data of a study of early T cells in non-severe SARS-CoV-2 infection. Study-level information: RNA in bulk from unsorted whole blood was sequenced, and chains were unpaired.

Remarks on this clonotype: The antigen is not known.

Individual cDNA molecules carried attached unique molecular identifiers. TCRdb redid the calling of the 5' RACE reads with MiXCR, one entry per CDR3 protein. The sample holds roughly 58,000 distinct CDR3 sequences; around 10% are singletons and the top ten take roughly a tenth. The CDR3 length is 13 residues. Trimming removed 1 base from V and 3 bases from J, with 6 bases in between. The germline V gene encodes CDR1 SGHRS and CDR2 YFSETQ. Findings and limits, study-wide: Anti-spike CD8 responses were favored in VDJdb matching, and private and CD4 specificities were missed.

The chain combines TRBV5-1 with TRBJ2-3, with no clear D. This TCR derives from an adult who was a healthcare worker with PCR-confirmed SARS-CoV-2 infection or an uninfected control (not recorded which). Source material: whole blood. The CDR3 coding sequence is TGCGCCAGCAGCTTGCAACAGACAGATACGCAGTATTTT. Translated, it gives CASSLQQTDTQYF.